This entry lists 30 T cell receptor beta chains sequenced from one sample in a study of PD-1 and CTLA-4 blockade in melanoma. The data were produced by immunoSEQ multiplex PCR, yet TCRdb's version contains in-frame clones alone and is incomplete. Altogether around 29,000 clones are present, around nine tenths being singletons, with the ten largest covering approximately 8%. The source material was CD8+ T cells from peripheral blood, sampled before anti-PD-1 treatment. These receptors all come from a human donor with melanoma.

The CDR3 protein is CASSMLAGATDTQYF. CDR3 coding DNA: TGTGCCAGCAGCATGTTAGCGGGAGCCACAGATACGCAGTATTTT. This chain connects TRBV7-3 to TRBJ2-3; 9 nucleotides agree with TRBD2. Germline trimming cut 5 bases from V and 2 bases from J; bases unmatched to any gene: 5. Looked up from germline, CDR1 is SGHTA and CDR2 is FQGTGA. This CDR3 comprises 15 residues.

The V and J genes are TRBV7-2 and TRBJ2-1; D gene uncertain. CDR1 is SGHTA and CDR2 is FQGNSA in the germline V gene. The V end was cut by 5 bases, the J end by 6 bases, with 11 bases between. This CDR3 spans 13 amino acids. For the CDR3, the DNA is TGTGCCAGCAGCGTCCGGACCTCCAATGAGCAGTTCTTC. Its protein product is CASSVRTSNEQFF.

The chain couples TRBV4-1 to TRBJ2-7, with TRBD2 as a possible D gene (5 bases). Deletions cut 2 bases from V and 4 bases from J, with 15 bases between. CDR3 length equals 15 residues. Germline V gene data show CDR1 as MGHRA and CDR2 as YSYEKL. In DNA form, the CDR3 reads TGCGCCAGCAGCCAATCTGCCGGGGTCCTTTACGAGCAGTACTTC. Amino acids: CASSQSAGVLYEQYF.

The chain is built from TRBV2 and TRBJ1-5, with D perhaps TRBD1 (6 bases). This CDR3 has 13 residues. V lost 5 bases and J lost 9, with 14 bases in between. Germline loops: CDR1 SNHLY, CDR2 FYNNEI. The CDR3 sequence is CASSTTGPGPQHF. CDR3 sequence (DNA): TGTGCCAGCAGTACTACAGGGCCGGGGCCCCAGCATTTT.

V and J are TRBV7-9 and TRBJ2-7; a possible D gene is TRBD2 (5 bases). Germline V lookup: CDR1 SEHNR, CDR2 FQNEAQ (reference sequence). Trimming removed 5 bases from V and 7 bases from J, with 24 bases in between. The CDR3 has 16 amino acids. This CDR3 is CASSRGLAGPLEEQYF. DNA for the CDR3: TGTGCCAGCAGCCGAGGACTGGCAGGCCCTCTTGAGGAGCAGTACTTC.

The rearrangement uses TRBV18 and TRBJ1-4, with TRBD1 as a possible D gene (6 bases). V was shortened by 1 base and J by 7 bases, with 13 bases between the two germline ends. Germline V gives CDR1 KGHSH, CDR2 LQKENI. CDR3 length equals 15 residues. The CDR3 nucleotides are TGTGCCAGCTCACCACTGGGCAGGGGTGGTGAAAAACTGTTTTTT. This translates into CASSPLGRGGEKLFF.

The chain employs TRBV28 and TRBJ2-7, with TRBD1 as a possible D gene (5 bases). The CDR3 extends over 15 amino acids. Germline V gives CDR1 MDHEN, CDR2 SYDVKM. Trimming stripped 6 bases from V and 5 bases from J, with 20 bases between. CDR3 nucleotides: TGTGCCAGCAGCCGCCCCAGGACACTGGAAGACGAGCAGTACTTC. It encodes CASSRPRTLEDEQYF.

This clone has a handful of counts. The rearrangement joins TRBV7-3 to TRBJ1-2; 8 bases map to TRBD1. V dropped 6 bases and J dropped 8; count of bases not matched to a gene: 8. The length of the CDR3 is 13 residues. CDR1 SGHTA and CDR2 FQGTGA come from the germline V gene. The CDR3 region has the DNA TGTGCCAGCAGTCCTGGACAGGGTCAGGGCTACACCTTC. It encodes CASSPGQGQGYTF.

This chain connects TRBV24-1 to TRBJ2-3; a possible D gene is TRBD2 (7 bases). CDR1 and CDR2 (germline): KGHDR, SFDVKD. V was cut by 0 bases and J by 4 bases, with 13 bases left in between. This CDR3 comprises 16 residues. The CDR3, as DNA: TGTGCCACCAGTGATTTGACAGGGAGCGGGGCAGATACGCAGTATTTT. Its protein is CATSDLTGSGADTQYF.

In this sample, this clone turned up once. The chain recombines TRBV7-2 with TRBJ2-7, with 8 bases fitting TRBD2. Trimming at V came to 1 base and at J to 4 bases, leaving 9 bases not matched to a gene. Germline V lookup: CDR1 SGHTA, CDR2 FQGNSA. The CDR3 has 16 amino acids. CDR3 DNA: TGTGCCAGCAGCTTAGTAGGTAGCGGGAAGTATTACGAGCAGTACTTC. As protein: CASSLVGSGKYYEQYF.

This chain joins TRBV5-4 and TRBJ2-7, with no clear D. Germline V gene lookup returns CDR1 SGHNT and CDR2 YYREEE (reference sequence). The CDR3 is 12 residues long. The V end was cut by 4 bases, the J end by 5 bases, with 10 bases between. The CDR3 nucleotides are TGTGCCAGCAGCGACGGGTCTCACGAGCAGTACTTC. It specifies CASSDGSHEQYF.

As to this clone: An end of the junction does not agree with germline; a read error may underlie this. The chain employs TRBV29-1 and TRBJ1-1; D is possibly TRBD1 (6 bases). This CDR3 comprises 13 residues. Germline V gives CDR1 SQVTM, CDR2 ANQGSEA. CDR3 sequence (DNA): TGCAGCGCTGAAGGGGGACTGAACACTGAAGCTTTCTTT. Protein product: CSAEGGLNTEAFF.

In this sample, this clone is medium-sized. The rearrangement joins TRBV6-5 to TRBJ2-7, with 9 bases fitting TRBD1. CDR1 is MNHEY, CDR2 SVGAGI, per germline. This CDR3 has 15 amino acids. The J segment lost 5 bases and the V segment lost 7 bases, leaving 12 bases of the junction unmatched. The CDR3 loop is CASMKVGQGPNEQYF. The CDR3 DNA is TGTGCCAGCATGAAGGTTGGACAGGGGCCTAACGAGCAGTACTTC.

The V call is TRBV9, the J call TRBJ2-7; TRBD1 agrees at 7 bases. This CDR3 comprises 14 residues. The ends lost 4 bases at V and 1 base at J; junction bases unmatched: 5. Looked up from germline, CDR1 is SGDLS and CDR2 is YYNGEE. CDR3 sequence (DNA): TGTGCCAGCAGCTCCCAGACAGGGTCCTACGAGCAGTACTTC. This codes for CASSSQTGSYEQYF.

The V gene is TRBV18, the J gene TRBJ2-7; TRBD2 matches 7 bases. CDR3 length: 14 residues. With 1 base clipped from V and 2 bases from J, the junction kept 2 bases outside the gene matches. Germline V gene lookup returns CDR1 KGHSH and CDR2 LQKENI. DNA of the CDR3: TGTGCCAGCTCACCACGGGAGGGGCCCTACGAGCAGTACTTC. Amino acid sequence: CASSPREGPYEQYF.

The CDR3 nucleotides are TGTGCCAGCAGTGACTCGGGATCCGGGGCCAACGTCCTGACTTTC. Residues: CASSDSGSGANVLTF. J is TRBJ2-6 and V is TRBV6-4; no clear D. Germline V gene data show CDR1 as MRHNA and CDR2 as SNTAGT. This CDR3 has 15 amino acids. V was pared by 0 bases and J by 4 bases, with 7 bases between.

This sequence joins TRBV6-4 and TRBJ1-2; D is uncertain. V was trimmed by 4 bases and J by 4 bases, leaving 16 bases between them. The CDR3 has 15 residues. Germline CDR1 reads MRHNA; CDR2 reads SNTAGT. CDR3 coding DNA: TGTGCCAGCAGTGCCCGCTTCTCCCGAACCTATGGCTACACCTTC. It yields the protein CASSARFSRTYGYTF.

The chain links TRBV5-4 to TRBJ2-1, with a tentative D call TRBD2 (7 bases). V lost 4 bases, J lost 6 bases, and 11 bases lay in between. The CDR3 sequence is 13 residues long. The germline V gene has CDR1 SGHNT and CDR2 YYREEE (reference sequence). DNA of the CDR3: TGTGCCAGCAGCGGGGGGGCCCTCAATGAGCAGTTCTTC. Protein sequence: CASSGGALNEQFF.

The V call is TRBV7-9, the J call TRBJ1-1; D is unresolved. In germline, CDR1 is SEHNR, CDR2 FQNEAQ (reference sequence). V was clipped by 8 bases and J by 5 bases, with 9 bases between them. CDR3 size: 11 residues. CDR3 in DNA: TGTGCCAGCGGGAGGGAGACTGAAGCTTTCTTT. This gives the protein CASGRETEAFF.

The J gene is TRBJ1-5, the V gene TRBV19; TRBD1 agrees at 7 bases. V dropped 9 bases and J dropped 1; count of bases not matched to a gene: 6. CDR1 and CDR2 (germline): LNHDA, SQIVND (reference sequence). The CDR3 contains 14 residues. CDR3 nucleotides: TGTGCCAGCCGGGGACAGCCAAGCAATCAGCCCCAGCATTTT. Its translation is CASRGQPSNQPQHF.

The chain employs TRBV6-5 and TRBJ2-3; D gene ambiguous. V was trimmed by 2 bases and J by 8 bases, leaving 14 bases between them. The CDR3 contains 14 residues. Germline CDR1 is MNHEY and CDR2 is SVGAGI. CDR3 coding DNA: TGTGCCAGCAGTTACCCCAGCTCTCTGGCTACGCAGTATTTT. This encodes CASSYPSSLATQYF.

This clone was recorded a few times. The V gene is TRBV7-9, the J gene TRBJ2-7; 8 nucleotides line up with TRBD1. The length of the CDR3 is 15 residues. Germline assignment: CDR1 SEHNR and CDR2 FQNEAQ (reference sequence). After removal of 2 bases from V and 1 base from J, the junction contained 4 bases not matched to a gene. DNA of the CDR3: TGTGCCAGCAGCTTAAACAGGGGGGCATCCTACGAGCAGTACTTC. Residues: CASSLNRGASYEQYF.

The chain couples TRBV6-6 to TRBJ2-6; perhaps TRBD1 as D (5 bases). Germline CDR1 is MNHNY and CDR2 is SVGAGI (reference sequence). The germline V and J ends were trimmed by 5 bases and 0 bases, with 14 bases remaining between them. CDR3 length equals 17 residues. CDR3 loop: CASSLSLTGSGANVLTF. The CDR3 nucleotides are TGTGCCAGCAGTCTCTCTCTTACAGGCTCTGGGGCCAACGTCCTGACTTTC.

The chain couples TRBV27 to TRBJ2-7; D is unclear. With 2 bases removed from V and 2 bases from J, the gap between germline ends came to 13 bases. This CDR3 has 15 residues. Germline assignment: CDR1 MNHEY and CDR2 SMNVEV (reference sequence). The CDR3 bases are TGTGCCAGCAGTTTACGGAATACCATTACCTACGAGCAGTACTTC. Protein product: CASSLRNTITYEQYF.

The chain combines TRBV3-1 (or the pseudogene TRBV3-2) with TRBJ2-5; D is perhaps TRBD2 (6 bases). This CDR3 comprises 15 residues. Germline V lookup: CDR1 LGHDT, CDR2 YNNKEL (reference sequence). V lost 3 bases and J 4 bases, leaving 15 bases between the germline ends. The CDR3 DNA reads TGTGCCAGCAGCCATGTTGAAGCACTAGCAGAGACCCAGTACTTC. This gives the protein CASSHVEALAETQYF.

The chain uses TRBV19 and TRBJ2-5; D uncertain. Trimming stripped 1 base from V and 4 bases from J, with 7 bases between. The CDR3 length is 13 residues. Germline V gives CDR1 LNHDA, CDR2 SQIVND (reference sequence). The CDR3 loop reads CASSIALLETQYF. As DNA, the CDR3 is TGTGCCAGTAGTATAGCGCTTTTAGAGACCCAGTACTTC.

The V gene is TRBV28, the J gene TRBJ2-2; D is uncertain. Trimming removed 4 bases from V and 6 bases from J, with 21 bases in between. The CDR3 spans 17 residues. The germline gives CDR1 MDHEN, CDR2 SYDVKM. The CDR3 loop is CASSSPRTEEFSGELFF. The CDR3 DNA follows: TGTGCCAGCAGTTCACCACGTACAGAGGAGTTTTCCGGGGAGCTGTTTTTT.

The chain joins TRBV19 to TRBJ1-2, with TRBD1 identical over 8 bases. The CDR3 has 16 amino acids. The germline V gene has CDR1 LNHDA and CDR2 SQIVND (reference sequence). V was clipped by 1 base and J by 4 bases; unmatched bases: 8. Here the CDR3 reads CASSIGGTGNFYGYTF. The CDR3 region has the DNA TGTGCCAGTAGTATAGGAGGGACAGGAAACTTCTATGGCTACACCTTC.

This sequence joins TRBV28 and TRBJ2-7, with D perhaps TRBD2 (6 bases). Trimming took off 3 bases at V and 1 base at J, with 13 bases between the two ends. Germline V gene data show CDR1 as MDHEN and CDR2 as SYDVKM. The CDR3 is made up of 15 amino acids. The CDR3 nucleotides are TGTGCCAGCAGTTTTGGGTTTAGCGGATCCTACGAGCAGTACTTC. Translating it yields CASSFGFSGSYEQYF.

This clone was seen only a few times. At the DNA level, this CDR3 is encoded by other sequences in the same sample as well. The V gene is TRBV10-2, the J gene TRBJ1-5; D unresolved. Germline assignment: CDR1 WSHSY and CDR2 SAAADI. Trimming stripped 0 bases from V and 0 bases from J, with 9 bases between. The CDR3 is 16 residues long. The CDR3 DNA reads TGCGCCAGCAGTGAGTCCCCCGGTAATAGCAATCAGCCCCAGCATTTT. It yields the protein CASSESPGNSNQPQHF.